This TCR beta chain is drawn from a study of blood T cell repertoires in COVID-19 (dated by TCRdb to about 2020). Notes on the research overall: Samples covering the acute and convalescent phases of COVID-19 were provided by collaborators in the United States, Italy and Spain. The material from the prospective study consisted of cDNA or gDNA derived from T cells, B-cell-depleted T cells, or PBMCs. Deeply sampled blood TCRbeta repertoires from subjects exposed to, actively infected with, or recovered from COVID-19 were included in the dataset. The repertoires were made available in a free public database intended to serve as a resource for research on the immune response to SARS-CoV-2. The samples were drawn from two sources: the first 160 participants of the ongoing ImmuneRACE study, and 1,000 to 1,500 subjects contributed by 6 global collaborators. The sample metadata nearly always contained a de-identified subject ID, COVID-19 status, age in years and sex. Where available, HLA class I and class II types were taken from metadata supplied by the sample provider and were not determined by assay-based typing. Overall study outcomes, separate from this receptor: The quantity of clinical and demographic metadata differed by source and by participant and was supplied without curation.

The immunoSEQ Assay, a bias-controlled multiplex PCR, was used to amplify TCRbeta CDR3 regions from genomic DNA. Under the source paper's analysis protocol: The number of nucleated cells in each sample was estimated by amplification of reference gene primers within the assay. To quantify the absolute abundance of each unique TCRbeta CDR3 rearrangement, sequence reads were collapsed and filtered. For each sample, productive Simpson clonality was calculated by taking the square root of Simpson's diversity index across productive rearrangements. TCRdb limited this immuneACCESS table to in-frame rearrangements with V and J called. A share of clones is missing; checked studies link under half to unresolved V genes, and the rest is unexplained. V and J calls plus clone size are reproduced from that table; the DNA served to infer D and trimming. This sample gives 300,000 to 350,000 clones in total; 80% to 95% of them show up just once. Nearly 7% of the sample belongs to the ten largest clones.

One collaborating source in Seattle enrolled patients during active infection and followed them longitudinally through the course of disease. Each collaborating institution followed its own protocols to collect whole blood in K2EDTA tubes. For TCRbeta analysis, collaborators shipped samples in one of three forms: frozen whole blood, isolated PBMCs, or DNA extracted from either of those sample types. Between the V and J ends, shortened by 3 bases and 7 bases respectively, the junction contains 16 bases. The germline V gene (reference sequence) sets CDR1 to GTSNPN and CDR2 to SVGIG. The CDR3, from cysteine to phenylalanine, totals 14 residues. Only CDR3 DNA remains: 42 bases, in frame from the first base. As concerns this clone: Its antigen is still unknown. Within one base of it there is no much larger clone, and no base qualities were kept.

This clonotype originated in a woman in her 30s with COVID-19, enrolled during active disease. Sequences were obtained from peripheral blood. The V gene is TRBV30 and the J gene is TRBJ1-5, and TRBD1 may be the D gene, going by 6 matching bases. The sequenced DNA is TGTGCCTGGAGGGGGACACAACCAGGGCAGCCCCAGCATTTT. Its coded protein is CAWRGTQPGQPQHF. This CDR3, with the reference TRBV30 and TRBJ1-5 proteins standing in past its ends, gives the full variable domain SQTIHQWPATLVQPVGSPLSLECTVEGTSNPNLYWYRQAAGRGLQLLFYSVGIGQISSEVPQNLSASRPQDRQFILSSKKLLLSDSGFYLCAWRGTQPGQPQHFGDGTRLSIL.